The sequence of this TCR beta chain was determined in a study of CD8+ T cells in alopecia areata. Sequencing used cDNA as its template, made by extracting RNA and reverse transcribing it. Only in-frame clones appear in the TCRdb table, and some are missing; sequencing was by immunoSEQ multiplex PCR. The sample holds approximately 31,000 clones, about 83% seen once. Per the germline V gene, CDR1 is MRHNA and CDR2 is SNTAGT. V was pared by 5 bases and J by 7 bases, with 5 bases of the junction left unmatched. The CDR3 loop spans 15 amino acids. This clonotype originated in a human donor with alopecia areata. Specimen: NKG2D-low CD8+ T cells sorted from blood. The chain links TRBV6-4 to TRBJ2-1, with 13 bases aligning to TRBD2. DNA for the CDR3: TGTGCCAGCAGTACTAGCGGGGGGGCCCTAAATGAGCAGTTCTTC. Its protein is CASSTSGGALNEQFF.